A single TCR beta chain is shown here with its context. Its antigen is not identified. This specimen belongs to a study of OX40 agonist ivuxolimab in advanced cancers. General study findings and limits: Among patients with partial responses at 0.1-3.0 mg/kg, clonal expansion was among the lowest. Dosing at 0.1 to 3.0 mg/kg was accompanied by clonal expansion of CD4+ and CD8+ blood T cells by week 6.

Clones were read by immunoSEQ multiplex PCR, and TCRdb kept only the in-frame ones, dropping some. The sample lists 60,000 to 80,000 clones, 80% to 85% occurring once. Looked up from germline, CDR1 is SGHVS and CDR2 is FNYEAQ. The CDR3 length is 13 residues. The V gene end was trimmed by 4 bases and the J gene end by 9 bases; junction bases not matched to a gene: 4. Individuals having autoimmune disease history or systemic immunosuppression were not enrolled. This sequence joins TRBV7-6 and TRBJ2-1; TRBD1 matches 9 bases. This TCR derives from an adult with an advanced solid tumor such as melanoma, head and neck, liver or kidney cancer. Sequenced here: CD4+ or CD8+ T cells sorted from blood, sampled in a trial of the OX40 agonist ivuxolimab. CDR3 sequence (DNA): TGTGCCAGCAGCTCCACAGGGGGCGGTGAGCAGTTCTTC. Encoded protein: CASSSTGGGEQFF.